This T cell receptor (beta chain) was found in a study of blood T cell repertoires in COVID-19. The table came from immunoSEQ multiplex PCR; TCRdb's copy has only in-frame clones and leaves some out. The table shows some 270,000 clones, with around 85% occurring only once. This clone was observed a few times. This CDR3 is built from 16 residues. The germline V and J ends were trimmed by 4 bases and 3 bases, with 18 bases remaining between them. In germline, CDR1 is MDHEN, CDR2 SYDVKM. The clonotype comes from a woman under 40 who had recovered from COVID-19. Source material: PBMCs or T cells enriched from blood (not recorded which). This sequence joins TRBV28 and TRBJ1-1, with TRBD1 as a possible D gene (5 bases). CDR3: CASSSRGRAWDTEAFF. The CDR3 coding sequence is TGTGCCAGCAGTTCCCGGGGGAGGGCGTGGGACACTGAAGCTTTCTTT.